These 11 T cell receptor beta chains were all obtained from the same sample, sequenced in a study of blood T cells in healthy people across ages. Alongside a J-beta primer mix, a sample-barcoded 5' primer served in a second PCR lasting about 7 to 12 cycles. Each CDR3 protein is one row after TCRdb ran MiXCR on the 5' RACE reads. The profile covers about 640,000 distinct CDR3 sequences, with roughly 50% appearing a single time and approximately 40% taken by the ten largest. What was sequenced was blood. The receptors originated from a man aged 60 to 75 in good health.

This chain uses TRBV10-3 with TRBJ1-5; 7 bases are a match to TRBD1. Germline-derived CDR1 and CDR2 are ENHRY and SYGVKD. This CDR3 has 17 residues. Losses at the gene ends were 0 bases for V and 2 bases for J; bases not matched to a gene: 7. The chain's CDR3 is CAISESLAGGGNQPQHF. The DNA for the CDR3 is TGTGCCATCAGTGAGTCGTTGGCAGGGGGGGGCAATCAGCCCCAGCATTTT.

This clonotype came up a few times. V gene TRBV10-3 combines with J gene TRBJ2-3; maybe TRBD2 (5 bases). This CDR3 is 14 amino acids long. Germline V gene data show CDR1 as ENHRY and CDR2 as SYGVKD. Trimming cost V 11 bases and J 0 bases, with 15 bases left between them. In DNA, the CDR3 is TGTGCCTCCCGGGGTGGAGCTAGCACAGATACGCAGTATTTT. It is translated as CASRGGASTDTQYF.

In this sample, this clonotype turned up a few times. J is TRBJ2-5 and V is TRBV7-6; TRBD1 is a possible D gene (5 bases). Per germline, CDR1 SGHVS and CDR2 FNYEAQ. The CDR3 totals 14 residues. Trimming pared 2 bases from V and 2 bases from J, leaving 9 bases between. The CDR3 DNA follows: TGTGCCAGCAGCTTAATGGGGCAACAAGAGACCCAGTACTTC. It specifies CASSLMGQQETQYF.

This CDR3 reads CASSVRDRGLLGGSYTF. The CDR3, as DNA: TGTGCCAGCAGCGTCCGGGACAGGGGCCTTCTTGGGGGAAGCTACACCTTC. The V and J genes are TRBV5-5 and TRBJ1-2, with 10 bases aligning to TRBD1. This CDR3 has 17 residues. The J segment lost 9 bases and the V segment lost 4 bases, leaving 18 bases of the junction unmatched. Germline CDR1 is SGHKS and CDR2 is YYEKEE (reference sequence).

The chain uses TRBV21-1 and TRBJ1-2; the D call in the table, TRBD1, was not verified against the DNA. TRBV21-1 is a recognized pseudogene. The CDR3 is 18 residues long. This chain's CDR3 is CASSKDRDRAQANYGYTF. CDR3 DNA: TGTGCCAGCAGCAAAGACCGGGACAGGGCCCAAGCTAACTATGGCTACACCTTC.

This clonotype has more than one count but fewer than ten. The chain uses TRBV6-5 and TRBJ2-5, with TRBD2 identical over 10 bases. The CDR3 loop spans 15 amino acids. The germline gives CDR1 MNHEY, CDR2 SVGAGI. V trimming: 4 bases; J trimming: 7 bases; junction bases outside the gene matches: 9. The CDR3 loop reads CASSWTSGPMGTQYF. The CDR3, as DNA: TGTGCCAGCAGTTGGACTAGCGGACCCATGGGGACCCAGTACTTC.

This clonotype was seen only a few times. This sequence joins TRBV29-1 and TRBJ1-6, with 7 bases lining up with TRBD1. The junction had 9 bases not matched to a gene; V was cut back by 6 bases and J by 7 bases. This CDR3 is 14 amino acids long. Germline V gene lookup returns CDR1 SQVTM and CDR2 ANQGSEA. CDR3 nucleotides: TGCAGCGTCGCCGAGGGACAGTTAAATTCACCCCTCCACTTT. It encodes CSVAEGQLNSPLHF.

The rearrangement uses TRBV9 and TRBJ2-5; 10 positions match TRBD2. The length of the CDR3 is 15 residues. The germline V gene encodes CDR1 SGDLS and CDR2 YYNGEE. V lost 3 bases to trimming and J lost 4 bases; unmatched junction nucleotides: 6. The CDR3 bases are TGTGCCAGCAGCGGACTAGCGGGCAGGGGAGAGACCCAGTACTTC. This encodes CASSGLAGRGETQYF.

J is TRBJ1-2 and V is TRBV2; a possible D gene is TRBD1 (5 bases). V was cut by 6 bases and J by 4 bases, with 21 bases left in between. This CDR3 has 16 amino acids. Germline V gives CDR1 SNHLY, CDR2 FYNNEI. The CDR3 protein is CASSASGTPRAYGYTF. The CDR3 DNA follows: TGTGCCAGCAGCGCGTCCGGGACCCCGCGGGCCTATGGCTACACCTTC.

The CDR3 DNA is TGTGCCAGCAGTTTAGGACCCACTAGCTTGGCCAAAAACATTCAGTACTTC. Its translation is CASSLGPTSLAKNIQYF. This chain uses TRBV12-3 or TRBV12-4 with TRBJ2-4; the D gene is possibly TRBD2 (6 bases). This CDR3 is 17 amino acids long. Deletions cut 1 base from V and 1 base from J, with 14 bases between.

For the CDR3, the DNA is TGTGCCAGCAGCTTAATGGCTAGAGGAGAGACCCAGTACTTC. Translation gives CASSLMARGETQYF. V usage is TRBV7-2 and J usage is TRBJ2-5, with D unresolved. The CDR3 sequence is 14 residues long. Germline V CDR1 and CDR2: SGHTA, FQGNSA. The V and J ends lost 2 bases and 4 bases respectively, with 11 bases between them.